This TCR beta chain is drawn from a study of radiotherapy plus CTLA-4 blockade in lung cancer. Study-wide findings and caveats: Dynamics of early blood T cell clones, together with interferon-beta, were reportedly the best predictors of response.

Germline CDR1 and CDR2: SQVTM and ANQGSEA. The CDR3 runs to 12 residues. V shed 6 bases, J shed 3 bases, and the junction held 5 bases outside the gene matches. Points on this clone: Antigen: not known.

The protocol was immunoSEQ multiplex PCR, while the TCRdb copy is restricted to in-frame clones and leaves out a portion. The table has 40,000 to 50,000 clones, approximately 70% seen once. V gene TRBV29-1 combines with J gene TRBJ2-7; 7 nucleotides align to TRBD1. This sequence originates from a human donor with non-small cell lung cancer who had stable disease on radiotherapy plus ipilimumab. The sample here was peripheral blood, taken from a patient treated with radiotherapy plus ipilimumab. DNA of the CDR3: TGCAGCGTGGGCCGGGACAGCTACGAGCAGTACTTC. Its translation: CSVGRDSYEQYF.